This is a list of T cell receptor beta chains from one sample in a study of early T cells in non-severe SARS-CoV-2 infection. TCRdb recomputed calls from the 5' RACE reads with MiXCR, one row per CDR3 protein. The data hold some 57,000 distinct CDR3 sequences, with approximately 12% observed a single time. Sequenced sample: whole blood. The receptors derive from an adult who was a healthcare worker with PCR-confirmed SARS-CoV-2 infection or an uninfected control (not recorded which). Both conserved end residues are part of each CDR3. Fields, in order: D gene, V gene, J gene, clone size, CDR3 protein, CDR3 DNA. The D gene is left open where the match is weak. For some rows the clone size is stated as once, few or many, or as a class when expanded; others skip it.

TRBD1	TRBV28	TRBJ2-7	-	CASSSPGQAYEQYF	TGTGCCAGCAGCTCTCCGGGACAGGCCTACGAGCAGTACTTC
-	TRBV19	TRBJ1-4	-	CASHGRNYEKLFF	TGTGCCTCACACGGCAGGAACTATGAAAAACTGTTTTTT
TRBD2	TRBV12-3/TRBV12-4	TRBJ2-3	many	CASSGLAGSTDTQYF	TGTGCCAGCAGTGGGCTAGCGGGAAGTACAGATACGCAGTATTTT
-	TRBV18	TRBJ1-1	many	CASSPRADTEAFF	TGTGCCAGCTCACCACGGGCGGACACTGAAGCTTTCTTT
-	TRBV7-8	TRBJ1-4	-	CASSFLSNEKLFF	TGTGCCAGCAGCTTTCTTAGTAATGAAAAACTGTTTTTT
-	TRBV7-3	TRBJ2-1	many	CASSPKPNAGLGGNEQFF	TGTGCCAGCAGCCCCAAACCCAACGCGGGCCTAGGGGGGAATGAGCAGTTCTTC
TRBD2	TRBV7-2	TRBJ2-1	few	CASSRTSGGINEQFF	TGTGCCAGCAGCCGGACTAGCGGGGGAATTAATGAGCAGTTCTTC
TRBD1	TRBV7-2	TRBJ1-1	many	CASSLSTGTKAFF	TGTGCCAGCAGCTTATCGACAGGGACCAAAGCTTTCTTT
TRBD1	TRBV18	TRBJ1-1	many	CASSPDRGGLEAFF	TGTGCCAGCTCACCGGACAGGGGGGGATTAGAAGCTTTCTTT
TRBD1	TRBV29-1	TRBJ2-6	few	CSVDQGAGANVLTF	TGCAGCGTTGATCAGGGGGCTGGGGCCAACGTCCTGACTTTC
-	TRBV7-9	TRBJ1-2	few	CASTLGADRGYTF	TGTGCCAGCACCCTAGGGGCAGATAGAGGCTACACCTTC
-	TRBV4-1	TRBJ1-1	many	CASTRGTPLSLNTEAFF	TGCGCCAGCACCAGAGGGACACCTTTGTCCTTGAACACTGAAGCTTTCTTT
-	TRBV7-9	TRBJ2-7	few	CASSLDWGAGSPYEQYF	TGTGCCAGCAGCTTAGATTGGGGCGCGGGAAGCCCCTACGAGCAGTACTTC
TRBD1	TRBV4-1	TRBJ2-6	many	CASSQTRQGSGANVLTF	TGCGCCAGCAGCCAAACGAGACAGGGCTCTGGGGCCAACGTCCTGACTTTC
TRBD1	TRBV27	TRBJ1-4	-	CASSSTRSGTDNEKLFF	TGTGCCAGCAGTTCCACCCGCTCCGGGACAGATAATGAAAAACTGTTTTTT
-	TRBV7-7	TRBJ2-2	many	CASSLGGTNTGELFF	TGTGCTAGCAGCTTAGGAGGGACGAACACCGGGGAGCTGTTTTTT
TRBD2	TRBV24-1	TRBJ2-1	-	CATSDLSGSSYNEQFF	TGTGCCACCAGTGACCTGAGCGGGAGCTCCTACAATGAGCAGTTCTTC
-	TRBV29-1	TRBJ1-1	-	CSAGARNTEAFF	TGCAGCGCAGGGGCTAGGAACACTGAAGCTTTCTTT
-	TRBV7-8	TRBJ2-3	many	CASSPYRADTQYF	TGTGCCAGCAGCCCCTACCGGGCAGATACGCAGTATTTT
-	TRBV2	TRBJ2-4	-	CASSHTGKAKNIQYF	TGTGCCAGCAGCCATACAGGGAAGGCCAAAAACATTCAGTACTTC
-	TRBV7-6	TRBJ2-3	-	CASSLEGRFTDTQYF	TGTGCCAGCAGCTTAGAGGGCAGATTCACAGATACGCAGTATTTT
-	TRBV6-5	TRBJ2-5	few	CASSSGRGGETQYF	TGTGCCAGCAGTTCGGGCAGGGGAGGAGAGACCCAGTACTTC